This entry features one T cell receptor (beta chain) sequence. The V end was cut by 3 bases, the J end by 0 bases, with 12 bases between. Germline CDR1 reads SGDLS; CDR2 reads YYNGEE. This CDR3 region has 15 residues. The data originate from a study of blood T cell repertoires in COVID-19. Sequenced by immunoSEQ multiplex PCR; TCRdb stores in-frame clones only, minus some. The sample consists of under 200,000 clones, around 84% of them appearing once. The receptor was derived from a woman between 65 and 79 years old with COVID-19, enrolled during active disease. V gene TRBV9 combines with J gene TRBJ1-2; D perhaps matches TRBD1 (5 bases). The sequenced sample was peripheral blood. The CDR3 coding sequence is TGTGCCAGCAGCGCCTCGGGGGTAGCTAACTATGGCTACACCTTC. Its translation is CASSASGVANYGYTF.